This entry features one TCR beta chain sequence. The antigen remains undetermined. Measured with immunoSEQ multiplex PCR; TCRdb has only the in-frame clones, and not every one. The sample holds 150,000 to 200,000 clones, around 87% seen once. This record belongs to a study of T cell responses to AZD1222 COVID-19 vaccine. Germline V gene sequence: CDR1 SGHDN, CDR2 FVKESK. The CDR3 totals 17 residues. J gave up 1 base and V 1 base, and 7 bases lay outside the gene matches. Study-wide findings and caveats: Spike-specific TCR breadth and depth rose after two AZD1222 doses. White British donors predominated, females outnumbered males, and clonal diversity was possibly underestimated.

The chain joins TRBV14 to TRBJ1-1; 9 nucleotides line up with TRBD1. The source material was peripheral blood, sampled on day 0 of AZD1222 vaccination. The receptor comes from an adult in good health. In DNA, the CDR3 is TGTGCCAGCAGCCAAGCCCGGACAGGGGTGGGGAACACTGAAGCTTTCTTT. The encoded protein is CASSQARTGVGNTEAFF.